Below, one T cell receptor (beta chain) is given with its context. Its antigen is not known. The record originates from a study of OX40 agonist ivuxolimab in advanced cancers. In the study overall: Across the patients, intravenous ivuxolimab was delivered every 2 weeks at 0.01 to 10 mg/kg.

Trimming removed 2 bases at V and 7 bases at J, with 15 bases between. Germline V CDR1 and CDR2: LGHNA, YSLEER. The CDR3 loop spans 15 amino acids. On cycle 4 day 1 and cycle 7 day 1, as well as at baseline, blood was sampled. Study outcomes and limitations: Dose levels from 0.1 to 3.0 mg/kg saw CD4+ and CD8+ blood T cells expand clonally by week 6.

Measured with immunoSEQ multiplex PCR; TCRdb has only the in-frame clones, and not every one. The sample has 50,000 or so clones; roughly 93% are singletons. The material was CD4+ or CD8+ T cells sorted from blood, obtained in a trial of the OX40 agonist ivuxolimab. The chain couples TRBV4-3 to TRBJ2-1; D not resolved. The receptor's source is an adult with an advanced solid tumor such as melanoma, head and neck, liver or kidney cancer. The chain's CDR3 is CASSQSYTRGNEQFF. As DNA, the CDR3 is TGCGCCAGCAGCCAAAGTTATACCCGAGGAAATGAGCAGTTCTTC.